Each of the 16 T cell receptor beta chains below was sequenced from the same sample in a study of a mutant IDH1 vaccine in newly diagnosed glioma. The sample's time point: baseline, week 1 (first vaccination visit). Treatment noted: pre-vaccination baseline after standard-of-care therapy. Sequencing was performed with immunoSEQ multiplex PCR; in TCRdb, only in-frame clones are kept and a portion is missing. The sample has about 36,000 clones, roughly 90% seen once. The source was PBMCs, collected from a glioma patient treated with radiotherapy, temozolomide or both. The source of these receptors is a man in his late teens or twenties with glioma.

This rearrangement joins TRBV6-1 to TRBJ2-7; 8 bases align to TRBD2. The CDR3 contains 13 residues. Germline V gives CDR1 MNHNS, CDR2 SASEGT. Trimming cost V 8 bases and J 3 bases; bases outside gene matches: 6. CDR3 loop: CASVSGGRYEQYF. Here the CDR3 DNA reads TGTGCCAGCGTCAGCGGGGGACGCTACGAGCAGTACTTC.

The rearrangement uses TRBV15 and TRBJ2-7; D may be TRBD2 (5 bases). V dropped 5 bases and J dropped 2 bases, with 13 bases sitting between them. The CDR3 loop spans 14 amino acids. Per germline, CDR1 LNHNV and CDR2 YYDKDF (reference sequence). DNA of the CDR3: TGTGCCACCAGCGATGCGGGTTTCGCCTACGAGCAGTACTTC. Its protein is CATSDAGFAYEQYF.

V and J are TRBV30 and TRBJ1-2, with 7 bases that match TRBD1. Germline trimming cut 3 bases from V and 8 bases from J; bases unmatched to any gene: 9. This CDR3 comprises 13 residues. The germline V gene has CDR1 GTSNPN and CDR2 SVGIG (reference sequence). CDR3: CAWSETGIGGYTF. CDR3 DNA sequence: TGTGCCTGGAGCGAGACAGGGATAGGCGGCTACACCTTC.

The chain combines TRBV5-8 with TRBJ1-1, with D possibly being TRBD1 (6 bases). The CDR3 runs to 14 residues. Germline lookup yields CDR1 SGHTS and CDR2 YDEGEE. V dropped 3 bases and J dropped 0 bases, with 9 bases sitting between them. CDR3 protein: CASSSTGMNTEAFF. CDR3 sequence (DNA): TGTGCCAGCAGCTCGACAGGCATGAACACTGAAGCTTTCTTT.

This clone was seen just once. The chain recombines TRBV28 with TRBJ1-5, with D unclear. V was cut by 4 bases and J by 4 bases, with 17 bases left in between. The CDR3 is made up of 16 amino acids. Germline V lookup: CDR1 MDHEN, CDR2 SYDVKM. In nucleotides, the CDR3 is TGTGCCAGCAGTTGGGGTCGGGCACTTACTAATCAGCCCCAGCATTTT. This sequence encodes CASSWGRALTNQPQHF.

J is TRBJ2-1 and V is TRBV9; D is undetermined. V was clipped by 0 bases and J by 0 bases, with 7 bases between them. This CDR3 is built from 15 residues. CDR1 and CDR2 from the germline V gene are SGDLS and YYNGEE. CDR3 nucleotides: TGTGCCAGCAGCGTAGAGTGGAGCTCCTACAATGAGCAGTTCTTC. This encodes CASSVEWSSYNEQFF. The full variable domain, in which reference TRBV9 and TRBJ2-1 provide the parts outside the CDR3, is DSGVTQTPKHLITATGQRVTLRCSPRSGDLSVYWYQQSLDQGLQFLIQYYNGEERAKGNILERFSAQQFPDLHSELNLSSLELGDSALYFCASSVEWSSYNEQFFGPGTRLTVL.

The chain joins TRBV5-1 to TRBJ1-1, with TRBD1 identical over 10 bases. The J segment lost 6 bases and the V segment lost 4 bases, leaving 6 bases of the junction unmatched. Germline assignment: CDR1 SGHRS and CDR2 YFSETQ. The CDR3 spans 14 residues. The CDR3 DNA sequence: TGCGCCAGCAGCCCGGGACAGGGGTGGCCTGAAGCTTTCTTT. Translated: CASSPGQGWPEAFF.

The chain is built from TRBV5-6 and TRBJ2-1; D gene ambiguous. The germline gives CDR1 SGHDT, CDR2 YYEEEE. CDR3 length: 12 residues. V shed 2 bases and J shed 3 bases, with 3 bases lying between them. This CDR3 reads CASSFDYNEQFF. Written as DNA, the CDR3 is TGTGCCAGCAGCTTTGACTACAATGAGCAGTTCTTC.

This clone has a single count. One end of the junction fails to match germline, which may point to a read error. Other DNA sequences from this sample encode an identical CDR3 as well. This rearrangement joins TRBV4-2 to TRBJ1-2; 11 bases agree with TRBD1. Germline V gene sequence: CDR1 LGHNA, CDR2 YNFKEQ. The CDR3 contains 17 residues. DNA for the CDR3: TGTGCCAGCAGTCAAGATCCGGACAGGGGGCGCGGCTATGGCTACACCTTC. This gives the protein CASSQDPDRGRGYGYTF.

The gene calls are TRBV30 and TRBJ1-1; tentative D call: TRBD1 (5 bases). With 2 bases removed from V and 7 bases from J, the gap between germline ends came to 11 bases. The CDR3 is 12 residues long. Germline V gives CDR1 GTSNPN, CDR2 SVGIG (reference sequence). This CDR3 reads CAWSLGQGEAFF. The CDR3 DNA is TGTGCCTGGAGTTTGGGTCAGGGTGAAGCTTTCTTT.

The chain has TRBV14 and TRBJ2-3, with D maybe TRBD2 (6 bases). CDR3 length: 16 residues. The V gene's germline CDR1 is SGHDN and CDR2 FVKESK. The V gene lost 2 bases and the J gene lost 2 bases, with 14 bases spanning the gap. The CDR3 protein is CASSQSDSGLTDTQYF. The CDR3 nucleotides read TGTGCCAGCAGCCAATCGGATAGCGGACTCACAGATACGCAGTATTTT.

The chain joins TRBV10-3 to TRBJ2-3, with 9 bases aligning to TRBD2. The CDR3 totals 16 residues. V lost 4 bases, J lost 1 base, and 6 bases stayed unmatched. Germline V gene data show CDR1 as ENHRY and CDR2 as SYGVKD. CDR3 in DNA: TGTGCCATCAGTGCGGAATTAGCGGGAGGCACAGATACGCAGTATTTT. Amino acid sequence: CAISAELAGGTDTQYF.

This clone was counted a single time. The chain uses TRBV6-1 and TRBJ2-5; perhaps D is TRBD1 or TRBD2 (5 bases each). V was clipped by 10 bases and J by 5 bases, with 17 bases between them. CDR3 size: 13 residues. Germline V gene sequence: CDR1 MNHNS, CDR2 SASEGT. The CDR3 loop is CATDVRGLETQYF. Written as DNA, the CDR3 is TGTGCCACCGATGTACGGGGCCTTGAGACCCAGTACTTC.

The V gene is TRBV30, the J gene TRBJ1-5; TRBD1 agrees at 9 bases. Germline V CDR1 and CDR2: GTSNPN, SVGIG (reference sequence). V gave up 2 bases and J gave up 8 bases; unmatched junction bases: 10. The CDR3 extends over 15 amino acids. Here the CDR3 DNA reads TGTGCCTGGAGTACGGGACAGGGTATAAAGGAGCCCCAGCATTTT. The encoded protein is CAWSTGQGIKEPQHF.

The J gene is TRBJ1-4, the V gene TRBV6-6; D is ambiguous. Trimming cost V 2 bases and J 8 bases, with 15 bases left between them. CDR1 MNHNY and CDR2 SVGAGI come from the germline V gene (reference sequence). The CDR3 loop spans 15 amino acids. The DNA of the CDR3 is TGTGCCAGCAGTTACCCACCGGGCCTCTACGAAAAACTGTTTTTT. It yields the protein CASSYPPGLYEKLFF.

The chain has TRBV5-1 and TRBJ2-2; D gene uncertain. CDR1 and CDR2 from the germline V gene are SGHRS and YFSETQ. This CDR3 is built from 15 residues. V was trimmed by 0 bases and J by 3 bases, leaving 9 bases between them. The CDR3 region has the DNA TGCGCCAGCAGCTTGGCCGGTGGGGACACCGGGGAGCTGTTTTTT. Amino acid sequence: CASSLAGGDTGELFF.